The sequence of this T cell receptor (beta chain) was determined in a study of blood T cell repertoires in COVID-19. Across the study: Nucleic acid was either cDNA or gDNA, and it came from T cells, B-cell-depleted T cells, or PBMCs.

All enrollees were about 18 to 89 years old and from around 25 US areas. Trimming cost V 6 bases and J 1 base, with 15 bases left between them. Germline lookup yields CDR1 MNHGY and CDR2 SAAAGT. The CDR3 has 15 residues. Original handling: Estimates of nucleated cell counts were drawn from the amplification of reference gene primers. Profiled with immunoSEQ multiplex PCR; TCRdb holds only in-frame clones, not every one. That table supplies the V and J calls and clone size; D and trimming were determined from the DNA. The profile shows hundreds of thousands of clones, approximately 85% of them singletons.

This receptor was taken from a woman aged 25 to 45 who had recovered from COVID-19. This chain uses TRBV6-8 with TRBJ1-1, with D possibly TRBD1 on 6 matching bases. The sample consisted of PBMCs or T cells enriched from blood (not recorded which). CDR3 nucleotide sequence: TGTGCCAGCAGAACCCCGGGACAATCGAACACTGAAGCTTTCTTT. Its protein is CASRTPGQSNTEAFF.